These T cell receptor beta chains were read from a single sample in a study of T cells in Graves' hyperthyroidism and ophthalmopathy. One entry per CDR3 protein results from TCRdb running MiXCR on the multiplex PCR reads. Of hundreds of thousands of distinct CDR3 sequences in the sample, about 15% were seen once. The sequenced sample consisted of blood. These receptors originate from a young woman with Graves' hyperthyroidism. Both conserved end residues are part of each CDR3. D genes are given only for firm matches. Expanded clones are given a class, and other clones once, few, many or no size at all.

d_gene: .
j_gene: TRBJ2-1
abundance: many
v_gene: TRBV28
CDR3aa: CASRMGLMANYNEQFF
CDR3nt: TGTGCCAGCAGAATGGGACTTATGGCCAATTACAATGAGCAGTTCTTC

d_gene: .
j_gene: TRBJ1-1
abundance: many
v_gene: TRBV10-2
CDR3aa: CASRPGSEAFF
CDR3nt: TGCGCCAGCAGGCCGGGGTCGGAAGCTTTCTTT

d_gene: TRBD2
j_gene: TRBJ2-1
abundance: few
v_gene: TRBV12-3/TRBV12-4
CDR3aa: CASSLDGLAGVLDNEQFF
CDR3nt: TGTGCCAGCAGTTTAGACGGACTAGCGGGAGTATTAGACAATGAGCAGTTCTTC

d_gene: .
j_gene: TRBJ2-6
abundance: .
v_gene: TRBV12-3/TRBV12-4
CDR3aa: CASGTRVTSLTGANVLTF
CDR3nt: TGTGCCAGCGGAACCCGGGTCACTTCTTTGACTGGGGCCAACGTCCTGACTTTC

d_gene: TRBD2
j_gene: TRBJ2-7
abundance: few
v_gene: TRBV7-2
CDR3aa: CASSLTGTSGNYEQYF
CDR3nt: TGTGCCAGCAGTTTAACCGGGACTAGCGGGAACTACGAGCAGTACTTC

d_gene: .
j_gene: TRBJ1-1
abundance: .
v_gene: TRBV7-9
CDR3aa: CASSLVTGRGGTEAFF
CDR3nt: TGTGCCAGCAGCTTAGTTACCGGCCGCGGGGGCACTGAAGCTTTCTTT

d_gene: TRBD1
j_gene: TRBJ1-5
abundance: few
v_gene: TRBV19
CDR3aa: CASSRATGVRQPQHF
CDR3nt: TGTGCCAGTAGTAGGGCGACAGGGGTGCGTCAGCCCCAGCATTTT

d_gene: .
j_gene: TRBJ2-2
abundance: few
v_gene: TRBV5-4
CDR3aa: CASSSWGGSGGELFF
CDR3nt: TGTGCCAGCAGCTCGTGGGGAGGTTCTGGAGGGGAGCTGTTTTTT

d_gene: TRBD2
j_gene: TRBJ2-1
abundance: once
v_gene: TRBV6-2/TRBV6-3
CDR3aa: CASTRPPSAGGSYNEQFF
CDR3nt: TGTGCCAGCACCCGACCTCCAAGTGCGGGGGGGTCCTACAATGAGCAGTTCTTC

d_gene: TRBD2
j_gene: TRBJ2-5
abundance: .
v_gene: TRBV19
CDR3aa: CATGTSARETQYF
CDR3nt: TGTGCCACCGGGACTAGCGCCAGGGAGACCCAGTACTTC

d_gene: .
j_gene: TRBJ2-3
abundance: .
v_gene: TRBV24-1
CDR3aa: CAPSDRRDTQYF
CDR3nt: TGTGCCCCCAGTGATAGGAGAGATACGCAGTATTTT

d_gene: .
j_gene: TRBJ2-1
abundance: many
v_gene: TRBV6-5
CDR3aa: CASSYDGTRSNEQFF
CDR3nt: TGTGCCAGCAGTTACGACGGGACCCGGTCAAATGAGCAGTTCTTC

d_gene: TRBD1
j_gene: TRBJ1-2
abundance: many
v_gene: TRBV20-1
CDR3aa: CSATDRVGYGYTF
CDR3nt: TGCAGTGCAACCGACAGGGTGGGCTATGGCTACACCTTC

d_gene: TRBD2
j_gene: TRBJ2-1
abundance: few
v_gene: TRBV27
CDR3aa: CASGLGLSGTYNEQFF
CDR3nt: TGTGCCAGCGGATTGGGACTAAGCGGGACTTACAATGAGCAGTTCTTC

d_gene: .
j_gene: TRBJ1-3
abundance: many
v_gene: TRBV11-2
CDR3aa: CASSQDHTIYF
CDR3nt: TGTGCCAGCAGCCAGGACCACACCATATATTTT

d_gene: TRBD2
j_gene: TRBJ2-3
abundance: many
v_gene: TRBV9
CDR3aa: CASSPILAGTDTQYF
CDR3nt: TGTGCCAGCAGCCCGATACTAGCGGGCACAGATACGCAGTATTTT

d_gene: TRBD1
j_gene: TRBJ1-5
abundance: many
v_gene: TRBV6-1
CDR3aa: CASSPGQATYSNQPQHF
CDR3nt: TGTGCCAGCAGTCCCGGACAGGCCACATATAGCAATCAGCCCCAGCATTTT

d_gene: .
j_gene: TRBJ2-7
abundance: many
v_gene: TRBV7-8
CDR3aa: CASTGNLYEQYF
CDR3nt: TGTGCCAGCACCGGGAACCTCTACGAGCAGTACTTC

d_gene: .
j_gene: TRBJ2-2
abundance: many
v_gene: TRBV7-9
CDR3aa: CASFRGTGELFF
CDR3nt: TGTGCCAGCTTTCGGGGTACCGGGGAGCTGTTTTTT

d_gene: TRBD1
j_gene: TRBJ1-6
abundance: .
v_gene: TRBV30
CDR3aa: CAWSPIDRGLNSPLHF
CDR3nt: TGTGCCTGGAGTCCCATAGACAGGGGACTAAATTCACCCCTCCACTTT

d_gene: .
j_gene: TRBJ2-1
abundance: few
v_gene: TRBV5-4
CDR3aa: CASSTRDRDNEQFF
CDR3nt: TGTGCCAGCAGTACCCGGGACCGGGACAATGAGCAGTTCTTC

d_gene: .
j_gene: TRBJ2-2
abundance: many
v_gene: TRBV7-2
CDR3aa: CASSWAAVNTGELFF
CDR3nt: TGTGCCAGCAGCTGGGCTGCGGTTAACACCGGGGAGCTGTTTTTT

d_gene: .
j_gene: TRBJ1-3
abundance: many
v_gene: TRBV27
CDR3aa: CASSYREGNTIYF
CDR3nt: TGTGCCAGCAGTTACAGGGAGGGAAACACCATATATTTT

d_gene: .
j_gene: TRBJ1-3
abundance: few
v_gene: TRBV7-9
CDR3aa: CASRLQSSGNTIYF
CDR3nt: TGTGCCAGCAGGCTACAGAGCTCTGGAAACACCATATATTTT

d_gene: .
j_gene: TRBJ2-1
abundance: few
v_gene: TRBV27
CDR3aa: CASSFVGKEQFF
CDR3nt: TGTGCCAGCAGTTTTGTGGGGAAAGAGCAGTTCTTC

d_gene: TRBD1
j_gene: TRBJ2-7
abundance: few
v_gene: TRBV7-8
CDR3aa: CASSPPTAGGEQYF
CDR3nt: TGTGCCAGCAGCCCCCCCACGGCAGGGGGCGAGCAGTACTTC

d_gene: .
j_gene: TRBJ2-2
abundance: few
v_gene: TRBV20-1
CDR3aa: CSAATMNTGELFF
CDR3nt: TGCAGTGCAGCGACTATGAACACCGGGGAGCTGTTTTTT

d_gene: TRBD1
j_gene: TRBJ1-2
abundance: .
v_gene: TRBV7-2
CDR3aa: CASSLAGQGPYGYTF
CDR3nt: TGTGCCAGCAGCTTAGCGGGACAGGGGCCCTATGGCTACACCTTC

d_gene: .
j_gene: TRBJ2-1
abundance: .
v_gene: TRBV15
CDR3aa: CATSRDKAVTSYNEQFF
CDR3nt: TGTGCCACCAGCAGAGATAAAGCGGTGACTTCCTACAATGAGCAGTTCTTC

d_gene: .
j_gene: TRBJ2-5
abundance: .
v_gene: TRBV30
CDR3aa: CAWSVLSSGETQYF
CDR3nt: TGTGCCTGGAGTGTTCTCTCCTCGGGCGAGACCCAGTACTTC

d_gene: TRBD1
j_gene: TRBJ1-2
abundance: many
v_gene: TRBV11-1
CDR3aa: CASSPGQDHGYTF
CDR3nt: TGTGCCAGCAGCCCCGGACAGGACCATGGCTACACCTTC

d_gene: .
j_gene: TRBJ1-5
abundance: many
v_gene: TRBV27
CDR3aa: CASSLGRGYQPQHF
CDR3nt: TGTGCCAGCAGTTTAGGCAGGGGATACCAGCCCCAGCATTTT

d_gene: TRBD1
j_gene: TRBJ1-1
abundance: many
v_gene: TRBV28
CDR3aa: CASSLRGQANTEAFF
CDR3nt: TGCGCCAGCAGTTTGCGGGGACAGGCGAACACTGAAGCTTTCTTT

d_gene: TRBD2
j_gene: TRBJ2-1
abundance: few
v_gene: TRBV9
CDR3aa: CASSVVGGRDNNEQFF
CDR3nt: TGTGCCAGCAGCGTAGTCGGCGGGAGGGACAACAATGAGCAGTTCTTC

d_gene: TRBD2
j_gene: TRBJ2-1
abundance: many
v_gene: TRBV5-1
CDR3aa: CASSSLAGGGNEQFF
CDR3nt: TGCGCCAGCAGCTCCCTAGCGGGAGGGGGGAATGAGCAGTTCTTC

d_gene: TRBD2
j_gene: TRBJ2-3
abundance: .
v_gene: TRBV5-1
CDR3aa: CASSNSGSDTDTQYF
CDR3nt: TGCGCCAGCAGCAACAGCGGGAGTGACACAGATACGCAGTATTTT

d_gene: .
j_gene: TRBJ1-5
abundance: few
v_gene: TRBV2
CDR3aa: CARCGRQPQHF
CDR3nt: TGTGCCCGTTGTGGGAGACAGCCCCAGCATTTT

d_gene: .
j_gene: TRBJ2-5
abundance: many
v_gene: TRBV20-1
CDR3aa: CSVETEGLRETQYF
CDR3nt: TGCAGTGTTGAGACAGAGGGATTGAGAGAGACCCAGTACTTC

d_gene: .
j_gene: TRBJ1-5
abundance: many
v_gene: TRBV6-2/TRBV6-3
CDR3aa: CARDLTRRPQHF
CDR3nt: TGTGCCAGAGACCTTACACGGAGGCCCCAGCATTTT

d_gene: TRBD1
j_gene: TRBJ2-7
abundance: many
v_gene: TRBV30
CDR3aa: CAWKVRQGSEQYF
CDR3nt: TGTGCCTGGAAGGTTCGACAGGGCAGCGAGCAGTACTTC

d_gene: TRBD1
j_gene: TRBJ2-7
abundance: few
v_gene: TRBV20-1
CDR3aa: CSAEHPGQGGEQYF
CDR3nt: TGCAGTGCGGAACACCCGGGACAGGGTGGGGAGCAGTACTTC

d_gene: TRBD2
j_gene: TRBJ2-5
abundance: many
v_gene: TRBV10-3
CDR3aa: CAISDRSGEKMETQYF
CDR3nt: TGTGCCATCAGTGATAGAAGCGGGGAAAAAATGGAGACCCAGTACTTC

d_gene: TRBD1
j_gene: TRBJ1-2
abundance: many
v_gene: TRBV11-2
CDR3aa: CASRPNRDRGPNYGYTF
CDR3nt: TGTGCCAGCAGACCCAACCGGGACAGGGGGCCTAACTATGGCTACACCTTC

d_gene: .
j_gene: TRBJ2-3
abundance: many
v_gene: TRBV2
CDR3aa: CASSGDTQYF
CDR3nt: TGTGCCAGCAGTGGGGATACGCAGTATTTT

d_gene: .
j_gene: TRBJ1-5
abundance: few
v_gene: TRBV30
CDR3aa: CAWGSKGGQPQHF
CDR3nt: TGTGCCTGGGGATCGAAGGGGGGTCAGCCCCAGCATTTT

d_gene: .
j_gene: TRBJ1-5
abundance: many
v_gene: TRBV28
CDR3aa: CASCLKNHQPQHF
CDR3nt: TGTGCCAGCTGTTTAAAGAATCATCAGCCCCAGCATTTT

d_gene: TRBD2
j_gene: TRBJ2-7
abundance: few
v_gene: TRBV30
CDR3aa: CARSGGTYEQYF
CDR3nt: TGTGCCCGTAGCGGGGGGACCTACGAGCAGTACTTC

d_gene: TRBD2
j_gene: TRBJ2-1
abundance: many
v_gene: TRBV7-2
CDR3aa: CASSLRASGYYNEQFF
CDR3nt: TGTGCCAGCAGCTTAAGGGCTAGCGGTTATTACAATGAGCAGTTCTTC

d_gene: .
j_gene: TRBJ2-7
abundance: few
v_gene: TRBV10-3
CDR3aa: CAISEWPSVAGAYEQYF
CDR3nt: TGTGCCATCAGTGAGTGGCCATCTGTTGCGGGCGCCTACGAGCAGTACTTC

d_gene: .
j_gene: TRBJ2-2
abundance: .
v_gene: TRBV6-2/TRBV6-3
CDR3aa: CASSDPGNTGELFF
CDR3nt: TGTGCCAGCAGTGACCCGGGAAACACCGGGGAGCTGTTTTTT

d_gene: .
j_gene: TRBJ1-1
abundance: many
v_gene: TRBV7-6
CDR3aa: CASSLNSWGSVNTEAFF
CDR3nt: TGTGCCAGCAGCTTAAACAGCTGGGGGTCCGTGAACACTGAAGCTTTCTTT

d_gene: .
j_gene: TRBJ1-3
abundance: few
v_gene: TRBV20-1
CDR3aa: CSARDLDRGNTIYF
CDR3nt: TGCAGTGCTAGGGACCTCGACAGAGGAAACACCATATATTTT

d_gene: .
j_gene: TRBJ2-5
abundance: .
v_gene: TRBV11-2
CDR3aa: CASSFGRRETQYF
CDR3nt: TGTGCCAGCAGCTTCGGACGGCGAGAGACCCAGTACTTC

d_gene: .
j_gene: TRBJ2-4
abundance: few
v_gene: TRBV19
CDR3aa: CASNRENIQYF
CDR3nt: TGTGCCAGTAACCGGGAAAACATTCAGTACTTC

d_gene: .
j_gene: TRBJ2-5
abundance: many
v_gene: TRBV6-2/TRBV6-3
CDR3aa: CASSYVLRTTETQYF
CDR3nt: TGTGCCAGCAGTTACGTGTTAAGAACGACCGAGACCCAGTACTTC

d_gene: .
j_gene: TRBJ1-3
abundance: few
v_gene: TRBV24-1
CDR3aa: CATSDPTASGNTIYF
CDR3nt: TGTGCCACCAGTGATCCGACTGCATCTGGAAACACCATATATTTT

d_gene: .
j_gene: TRBJ1-5
abundance: .
v_gene: TRBV10-1
CDR3aa: CASSESETQTEQPQHF
CDR3nt: TGCGCCAGCAGTGAGTCTGAGACACAAACGGAGCAGCCCCAGCATTTT

d_gene: .
j_gene: TRBJ2-1
abundance: .
v_gene: TRBV9
CDR3aa: CASSVGQGYNEQFF
CDR3nt: TGTGCCAGCAGCGTAGGCCAGGGCTACAATGAGCAGTTCTTC